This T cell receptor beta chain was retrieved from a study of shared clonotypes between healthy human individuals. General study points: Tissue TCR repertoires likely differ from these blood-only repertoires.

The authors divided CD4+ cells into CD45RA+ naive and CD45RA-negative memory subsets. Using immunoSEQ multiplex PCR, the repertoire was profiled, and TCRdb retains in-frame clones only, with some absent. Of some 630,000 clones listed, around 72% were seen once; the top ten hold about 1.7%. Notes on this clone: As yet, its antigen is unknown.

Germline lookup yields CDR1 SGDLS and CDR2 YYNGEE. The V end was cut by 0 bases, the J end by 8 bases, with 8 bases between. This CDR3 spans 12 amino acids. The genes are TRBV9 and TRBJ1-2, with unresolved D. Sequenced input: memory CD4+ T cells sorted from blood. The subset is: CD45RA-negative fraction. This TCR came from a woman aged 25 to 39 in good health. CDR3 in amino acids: CASSVDGVGYTF. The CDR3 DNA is TGTGCCAGCAGCGTAGATGGGGTCGGCTACACCTTC.